The next 6 T cell receptor beta chains were all read from a single sample in a study of Ad26.COV2.S vaccination and SARS-CoV-2 variants. Assay: immunoSEQ multiplex PCR; the TCRdb copy retains only in-frame clones and omits some. The table has roughly 100,000 clones, around 80% seen once. Specimen: peripheral blood, collected after recovery from COVID-19. The receptors shown here come from a human donor who had recovered from COVID-19.

J is TRBJ2-3 and V is TRBV18, with TRBD2 matching 11 bases. CDR1 is KGHSH, CDR2 LQKENI, per germline. This CDR3 is built from 14 residues. V was clipped by 5 bases and J by 5 bases; unmatched bases: 3. DNA for the CDR3: TGTGCCAGCTCATCTAGCGGGGGGCGAGATACGCAGTATTTT. It codes for CASSSSGGRDTQYF.

The chain carries TRBV28 and TRBJ1-6, with D unclear. Germline CDR1 and CDR2: MDHEN and SYDVKM. CDR3 length equals 15 residues. V was clipped by 5 bases and J by 12 bases, with 20 bases between them. DNA for the CDR3: TGTGCCAGCAGTCTCACCCCACACTTCCGGGAACCCCTCCACTTT. Its protein product is CASSLTPHFREPLHF.

This clone was found a few times. This sequence joins TRBV9 and TRBJ1-6; D is possibly TRBD1 (6 bases). The CDR3 has 15 residues. The germline V gene encodes CDR1 SGDLS and CDR2 YYNGEE. Trimming pared 1 base from V and 7 bases from J, leaving 12 bases between. This CDR3 is CASSVRPGENSPLHF. The CDR3 DNA follows: TGTGCCAGCAGCGTACGCCCAGGGGAGAATTCACCCCTCCACTTT.

V and J are TRBV5-1 and TRBJ2-3; 8 bases map to TRBD2. The CDR3 loop spans 16 amino acids. Germline lookup yields CDR1 SGHRS and CDR2 YFSETQ. The junction had 4 bases not matched to a gene; V was cut back by 0 bases and J by 1 base. The chain's CDR3 is CASSLGGGRGTDTQYF. CDR3 in DNA: TGCGCCAGCAGCTTGGGCGGGGGGCGGGGCACAGATACGCAGTATTTT.

The chain uses TRBV7-3 and TRBJ2-2; tentative D call: TRBD2 (7 bases). V was cut by 1 base and J by 5 bases, with 17 bases left in between. CDR3 length: 17 residues. The germline V gene encodes CDR1 SGHTA and CDR2 FQGTGA. The CDR3 DNA is TGTGCCAGCAGCTTAAACAGGCGGGGGCTTAAGACCGGGGAGCTGTTTTTT. Translating gives CASSLNRRGLKTGELFF.

This clone was counted a few times. The V and J genes are TRBV7-6 and TRBJ2-7; D is unresolved. V was clipped by 7 bases and J by 3 bases, with 7 bases between them. The germline gives CDR1 SGHVS, CDR2 FNYEAQ. There are 11 residues in the CDR3. The CDR3 DNA reads as TGTGCCAGCATCTCGGACTACGAGCAGTACTTC. Amino acid sequence: CASISDYEQYF.